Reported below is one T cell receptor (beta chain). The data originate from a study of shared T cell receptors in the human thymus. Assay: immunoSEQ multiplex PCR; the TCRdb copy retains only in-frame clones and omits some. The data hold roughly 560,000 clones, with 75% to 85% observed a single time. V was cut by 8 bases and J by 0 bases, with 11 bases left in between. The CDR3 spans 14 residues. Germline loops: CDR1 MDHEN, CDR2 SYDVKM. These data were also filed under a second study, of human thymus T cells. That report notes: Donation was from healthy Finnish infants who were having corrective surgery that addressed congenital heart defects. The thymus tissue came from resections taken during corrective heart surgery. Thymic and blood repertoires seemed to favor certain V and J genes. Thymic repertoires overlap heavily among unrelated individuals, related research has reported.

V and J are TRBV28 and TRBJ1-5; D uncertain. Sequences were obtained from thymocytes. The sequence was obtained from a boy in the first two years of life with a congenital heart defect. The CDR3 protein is CASLNEISNQPQHF. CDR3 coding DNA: TGTGCCAGCCTAAACGAGATTAGCAATCAGCCCCAGCATTTT.